This TCR beta chain derives from a study of blood T cell repertoires in COVID-19. Study at large: Sources were T cells, B-cell-depleted T cells, or PBMCs; the material itself was cDNA or gDNA.

Authors' analysis steps: Amplification of reference gene primers provided the estimated nucleated cell counts. The repertoire was sequenced with immunoSEQ multiplex PCR; TCRdb's copy has only in-frame clones and lacks some. V and J calls and clone size are given by that table; D and trimming were obtained from the DNA. The data show 200,000 or so clones, with around three quarters seen just once and roughly 17% held by the top ten. The receptor was derived from a man aged 55 to 69 with active or convalescent COVID-19. The sample was peripheral blood.

The CDR3 DNA follows: TGTGCCAGCAGCTCGGAGTCTTCGGTACCCGGGGAGCTGTTTTTT. Its translation is CASSSESSVPGELFF. The V call is TRBV3-1 (or the pseudogene TRBV3-2), the J call TRBJ2-2; D not certain. V lost 5 bases and J lost 6, with 16 bases in between. This CDR3 comprises 15 residues. Germline V gene lookup returns CDR1 LGHDT and CDR2 YNNKEL (reference sequence).